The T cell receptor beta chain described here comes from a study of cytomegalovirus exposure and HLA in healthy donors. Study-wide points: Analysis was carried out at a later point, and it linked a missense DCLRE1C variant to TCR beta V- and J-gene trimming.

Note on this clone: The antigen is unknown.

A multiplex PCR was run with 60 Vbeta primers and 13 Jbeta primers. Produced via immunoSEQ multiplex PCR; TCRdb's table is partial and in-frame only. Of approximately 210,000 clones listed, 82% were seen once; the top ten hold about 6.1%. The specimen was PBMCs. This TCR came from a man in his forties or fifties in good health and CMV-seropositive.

The CDR3 spells CASSVSDRSNEKLFF. The CDR3 nucleotides are TGTGCCAGCAGCGTATCAGACAGGTCTAATGAAAAACTGTTTTTT. V and J are TRBV9 and TRBJ1-4; D is possibly TRBD1 (6 bases). Trimming took 1 base from V and 3 from J, leaving 10 bases between them. The CDR3 loop spans 15 amino acids. Germline loops: CDR1 SGDLS, CDR2 YYNGEE.